These T cell receptor beta chains were read from a single sample in a study of Graves' ophthalmopathy and Graves' hyperthyroidism. TCRdb re-analysed the multiplex PCR reads in MiXCR, keeping a single row per CDR3 protein. The data hold 57,000 or so distinct CDR3 sequences, with approximately 45% observed a single time. Sequencing was done on a sample of peripheral blood. The receptors here all came from an adult woman with Graves' ophthalmopathy. Each CDR3 is given with its conserved first and last residue. D genes are given only for firm matches. A row's size may be missing; if present it is once, few, many or a size class.

J: TRBJ2-3
size: many
D: TRBD2
V: TRBV20-1
CDR3: CSASPGRGRSTDTQYF
DNA: TGCAGTGCTTCCCCCGGGAGGGGCCGAAGCACAGATACGCAGTATTTT

J: TRBJ2-5
size: .
D: TRBD2
V: TRBV20-1
CDR3: CSARPRRTSGRGVGETQYF
DNA: TGCAGTGCTAGACCGCGAAGGACTAGCGGGAGGGGGGTGGGGGAGACCCAGTACTTC

J: TRBJ2-3
size: many
D: .
V: TRBV6-2/TRBV6-3
CDR3: CASSFADTQYF
DNA: TGTGCCAGCAGTTTTGCAGATACGCAGTATTTT

J: TRBJ1-1
size: .
D: TRBD1
V: TRBV28
CDR3: CASRAGGDDTEAFF
DNA: TGTGCCAGCAGAGCAGGGGGGGATGACACTGAAGCTTTCTTT

J: TRBJ1-2
size: many
D: .
V: TRBV11-3
CDR3: CASSLAPGGGYTF
DNA: TGTGCCAGCAGCTTAGCCCCGGGAGGTGGCTACACCTTC

J: TRBJ2-1
size: .
D: TRBD2
V: TRBV18
CDR3: CASSPPVGAGVMNEQFF
DNA: TGTGCCAGCTCACCACCGGTTGGGGCGGGAGTTATGAATGAGCAGTTCTTC

J: TRBJ2-2
size: many
D: TRBD1
V: TRBV6-6
CDR3: CASSYSTGTGTGELFF
DNA: TGTGCCAGCAGTTACTCGACAGGGACGGGCACCGGGGAGCTGTTTTTT

J: TRBJ2-5
size: .
D: TRBD2
V: TRBV7-8
CDR3: CASSLDPSGAQETQYF
DNA: TGTGCCAGCAGCTTAGACCCTAGCGGGGCCCAAGAGACCCAGTACTTC

J: TRBJ2-7
size: many
D: TRBD2
V: TRBV19
CDR3: CASSRASGSLPYEQYF
DNA: TGTGCCAGTAGTAGGGCTAGCGGGAGCCTACCATACGAGCAGTACTTC

J: TRBJ1-4
size: many
D: .
V: TRBV28
CDR3: CASSLLLGEKLFF
DNA: TGTGCCAGCAGTCTGCTCTTGGGTGAAAAACTGTTTTTT

J: TRBJ2-7
size: many
D: TRBD2
V: TRBV5-5
CDR3: CASSGTSGGSSYEQYF
DNA: TGTGCCAGCAGCGGAACTAGCGGGGGGAGCTCCTACGAGCAGTACTTC

J: TRBJ2-3
size: many
D: .
V: TRBV20-1
CDR3: CSASLPGVRRDTQYF
DNA: TGCAGTGCTAGTCTGCCGGGCGTACGGCGAGATACGCAGTATTTT

J: TRBJ2-5
size: .
D: .
V: TRBV7-9
CDR3: CASSLEGNQPQYF
DNA: TGTGCCAGCAGCTTGGAGGGGAATCAGCCCCAGTACTTC

J: TRBJ2-1
size: few
D: .
V: TRBV20-1
CDR3: CSARDYNEQFF
DNA: TGCAGTGCTAGAGACTACAATGAGCAGTTCTTC

J: TRBJ2-3
size: .
D: TRBD1
V: TRBV20-1
CDR3: CSATDRGQYF
DNA: TGCAGTGCAACTGACAGGGGGCAGTATTTT

J: TRBJ2-2
size: .
D: .
V: TRBV7-3
CDR3: CASSQAGQNTGELSF
DNA: TGCGCCAGCAGCCAAGCGGGACAGAACACCGGGGAGCTGTCTTTC

J: TRBJ2-6
size: many
D: TRBD1
V: TRBV7-6
CDR3: CASSPDRGSGANVLTF
DNA: TGTGCCAGCAGCCCTGACAGGGGCTCTGGGGCCAACGTCCTGACTTTC

J: TRBJ2-3
size: .
D: TRBD2
V: TRBV20-1
CDR3: CSAPLAGAYNEQYF
DNA: TGCAGTGCTCCCCTAGCGGGGGCCTACAATGAGCAGTATTTT

J: TRBJ1-2
size: .
D: .
V: TRBV9
CDR3: CASQGLDYGYTF
DNA: TGTGCCAGCCAGGGGCTCGACTATGGCTACACCTTC

J: TRBJ2-1
size: many
D: .
V: TRBV7-2
CDR3: CASSPSSGTREQFF
DNA: TGTGCCAGCAGCCCCTCCAGCGGGACACGTGAGCAGTTCTTC

J: TRBJ2-6
size: .
D: .
V: TRBV19
CDR3: CASTHAGANVLTF
DNA: TGTGCCAGTACCCATGCTGGGGCCAACGTCCTGACTTTC

J: TRBJ2-6
size: large
D: .
V: TRBV7-9
CDR3: CASSSTGIVAGANVLTF
DNA: TGTGCCAGCAGCTCTACAGGGATAGTTGCCGGGGCCAACGTCCTGACTTTC

J: TRBJ2-5
size: many
D: .
V: TRBV24-1
CDR3: CATSPEVEETQYF
DNA: TGTGCCACCAGCCCGGAGGTTGAAGAGACCCAGTACTTC

J: TRBJ1-5
size: .
D: TRBD1
V: TRBV7-9
CDR3: CASSRRDRGEPQHF
DNA: TGTGCCAGCAGCCGTAGGGACAGGGGGGAGCCCCAGCATTTT

J: TRBJ1-2
size: many
D: .
V: TRBV4-2
CDR3: CASSQEPDKPYGYTF
DNA: TGTGCCAGCAGCCAAGAACCCGACAAGCCCTATGGCTACACCTTC

J: TRBJ2-2
size: .
D: .
V: TRBV2
CDR3: CASSDAILPLGELFF
DNA: TGTGCCAGCAGTGACGCCATCTTACCCCTCGGGGAGCTGTTTTTT

J: TRBJ1-4
size: many
D: .
V: TRBV7-9
CDR3: CASSLDGGGENEKLFF
DNA: TGTGCCAGCAGCTTAGATGGGGGAGGAGAGAATGAAAAACTGTTTTTT

J: TRBJ2-7
size: medium-sized
D: .
V: TRBV7-2
CDR3: CASTYEYEQYF
DNA: TGTGCCAGCACCTACGAGTACGAGCAGTACTTC

J: TRBJ2-2
size: .
D: .
V: TRBV25-1
CDR3: CASSGGIGELFF
DNA: TGTGCCAGCAGTGGTGGAATTGGGGAGCTGTTTTTT

J: TRBJ2-5
size: .
D: TRBD2
V: TRBV29-1
CDR3: CSVKGTTGETQYF
DNA: TGCAGTGTTAAAGGGACTACCGGGGAGACCCAGTACTTC

J: TRBJ2-5
size: many
D: TRBD1
V: TRBV16
CDR3: CASSQSVTGPQGTQYF
DNA: TGTGCCAGCAGCCAATCGGTGACAGGGCCCCAAGGGACCCAGTACTTC

J: TRBJ2-7
size: many
D: .
V: TRBV28
CDR3: CASSLLALGEQYF
DNA: TGTGCCAGCAGTCTACTAGCCCTCGGCGAGCAGTACTTC

J: TRBJ2-4
size: many
D: .
V: TRBV29-1
CDR3: CSVESIGLGIQYF
DNA: TGCAGCGTTGAAAGTATAGGGCTTGGCATTCAGTACTTC

J: TRBJ2-7
size: .
D: TRBD2
V: TRBV7-9
CDR3: CASSPAGGSGNYERCF
DNA: TGTGCCAGCAGCCCTGCGGGAGGAAGCGGGAACTACGAGCGGTGCTTC

J: TRBJ2-4
size: many
D: TRBD1
V: TRBV19
CDR3: CASSVGTGLLNIQYF
DNA: TGTGCCAGTAGCGTCGGGACAGGCCTTCTTAACATTCAGTACTTC

J: TRBJ2-1
size: many
D: TRBD2
V: TRBV28
CDR3: CASSLAGEHNEQFF
DNA: TGTGCCAGCAGTTTAGCGGGGGAACACAATGAGCAGTTCTTC

J: TRBJ2-2
size: .
D: TRBD2
V: TRBV14
CDR3: CASSQAAGEITGELFF
DNA: TGTGCCAGCAGCCAAGCAGCGGGAGAGATCACCGGGGAGCTGTTTTTT

J: TRBJ1-2
size: .
D: .
V: TRBV20-1
CDR3: CSATRDTMGYGYTF
DNA: TGCAGTGCTACACGGGACACCATGGGCTATGGCTACACCTTC

J: TRBJ2-1
size: many
D: .
V: TRBV20-1
CDR3: CSARDQDADNEQFF
DNA: TGCAGTGCTAGAGATCAGGACGCGGACAATGAGCAGTTCTTC

J: TRBJ2-3
size: .
D: .
V: TRBV25-1
CDR3: CASSDYSIARGTQYF
DNA: TGTGCCAGCAGTGACTACAGTATAGCACGAGGTACGCAGTATTTT

J: TRBJ1-3
size: .
D: .
V: TRBV7-3
CDR3: CASSRTAGITIYF
DNA: TGTGCCAGCAGCCGAACGGCTGGAATCACCATATATTTT

J: TRBJ2-2
size: many
D: .
V: TRBV4-3
CDR3: CASSRHPGDTGELFF
DNA: TGCGCCAGCAGCCGGCACCCCGGGGACACCGGGGAGCTGTTTTTT

J: TRBJ2-1
size: once
D: TRBD2
V: TRBV11-2
CDR3: CASSLSGGLVYNGQFF
DNA: TGTGCCAGCAGCTTATCGGGGGGATTAGTCTACAATGGGCAGTTCTTC

J: TRBJ1-1
size: few
D: .
V: TRBV18
CDR3: CASSPARPGSGSATEAFF
DNA: TGTGCCAGCTCACCCGCCCGTCCAGGGAGTGGATCGGCCACTGAAGCTTTCTTT

J: TRBJ2-7
size: many
D: .
V: TRBV19
CDR3: CASSIGGAGSYEQYF
DNA: TGTGCCAGTAGTATTGGTGGGGCGGGCTCCTACGAGCAGTACTTC

J: TRBJ2-2
size: few
D: .
V: TRBV3-2
CDR3: CASSQDLYWRANTGELFF
DNA: TGTGCCAGCAGCCAGGATCTCTATTGGCGGGCTAACACCGGGGAGCTGTTTTTT

J: TRBJ2-7
size: .
D: TRBD1
V: TRBV7-2
CDR3: CASSLARGRFDEQYF
DNA: TGTGCCAGCAGCTTAGCCAGGGGGCGCTTTGACGAGCAGTACTTC

J: TRBJ1-1
size: few
D: TRBD1
V: TRBV20-1
CDR3: CSASRTGTNTEAFF
DNA: TGCAGTGCTTCAAGGACAGGAACCAACACTGAAGCTTTCTTT

J: TRBJ2-7
size: many
D: TRBD1
V: TRBV6-4
CDR3: CASRNNFGTGGHEQYF
DNA: TGTGCCAGCAGAAATAATTTTGGGACAGGGGGCCACGAGCAGTACTTC

J: TRBJ2-2
size: many
D: .
V: TRBV28
CDR3: CASGGPGNTGELFF
DNA: TGTGCCAGCGGGGGGCCAGGGAACACCGGGGAGCTGTTTTTT

J: TRBJ1-2
size: many
D: .
V: TRBV28
CDR3: CASSPIERGVGYGYTF
DNA: TGTGCCAGCAGCCCCATCGAACGGGGGGTCGGCTATGGCTACACCTTC

J: TRBJ2-3
size: .
D: .
V: TRBV6-4
CDR3: CASSDTRDTQYF
DNA: TGTGCCAGCAGTGACACTAGGGATACGCAGTATTTT

J: TRBJ2-7
size: .
D: TRBD2
V: TRBV10-3
CDR3: CAIRGSGISYEQYF
DNA: TGTGCCATCAGAGGTAGCGGGATCTCCTACGAGCAGTACTTC

J: TRBJ2-5
size: .
D: TRBD1
V: TRBV7-3
CDR3: CASSLQGEETQYF
DNA: TGTGCCAGCAGCCTACAGGGGGAGGAGACCCAGTACTTC

J: TRBJ2-7
size: many
D: TRBD2
V: TRBV20-1
CDR3: CSARTLAGSGNYEQYF
DNA: TGCAGTGCTAGAACGCTAGCGGGAAGTGGAAATTACGAGCAGTACTTC